This is a list of T cell receptor beta chains from one sample in a study of shared clonotypes between healthy human individuals. Clones were sequenced by immunoSEQ multiplex PCR, and TCRdb holds only the in-frame ones, with some missing. Altogether some 470,000 clones are present, about 82% being singletons, with the ten largest covering 10% to 15%. The material sequenced was PBMCs. Receptors were obtained from a woman aged 40-49 years in good health. Some clones in this sample may be carry-over from other donors' samples. Both conserved end residues are part of each CDR3. A D gene is named only where the DNA matches it firmly. Size tells how often a clone was seen (once, few, many) or the class of an expanded clone, and some rows leave it out.

cdr3_length	clone_size	v_call	d_call	j_call	cdr3_nt	cdr3_aa
15	NA	TRBV4-2	TRBD2	TRBJ2-5	TGTGCCAGCAGCCAAGATCCGGGACTAGGGGCGTCCCAGTACTTC	CASSQDPGLGASQYF
15	NA	TRBV7-9	TRBD2	TRBJ2-5	TGTGCCAGCAGCTTAGCCGGGAGGGCCGGGGAGACCCAGTACTTC	CASSLAGRAGETQYF
13	NA	TRBV29-1	NA	TRBJ2-3	TGCAGCGTTGTCCGGGACAGCACAGATACGCAGTATTTT	CSVVRDSTDTQYF
18	once	TRBV7-8	NA	TRBJ2-1	TGTGCCAGCAGCCCCCTTAAAGGACTCGCGAGCTCCTACAATGAGCAGTTCTTC	CASSPLKGLASSYNEQFF
12	NA	TRBV10-3	NA	TRBJ2-7	TGTGCCGGGGGGGCAGGCTTCGACGAGCAGTACTTC	CAGGAGFDEQYF
15	NA	TRBV4-2	NA	TRBJ1-2	TGTGCCAGCAGCCAAGACCCACGGATTAACTATGGCTACGCCTTC	CASSQDPRINYGYAF
13	NA	TRBV2	TRBD1	TRBJ1-4	TGTGCCAGCACGGGACAGATGAATGAAAAACTGTTTTTT	CASTGQMNEKLFF
16	NA	TRBV28	NA	TRBJ2-7	TGTGCCAGCAGTCCTTTGGGAGCTTTCCAGCTCCTGGAGCAGTACTTC	CASSPLGAFQLLEQYF
13	NA	TRBV6-5	NA	TRBJ2-7	TGTGCCAGATCTTGCGCGGGAAGAGGAATGGGTTTGTTC	CARSCAGRGMGLF
13	NA	TRBV28	NA	TRBJ2-2	TGTGCCAGCAGGCTACTCCCCGCCGGGGAGCTGTTTTTT	CASRLLPAGELFF
14	NA	TRBV7-8	NA	TRBJ2-3	TGTGCCAGCACCCCGGGGCGTGAGACAGATACGCAGTATTTT	CASTPGRETDTQYF
15	NA	TRBV19	NA	TRBJ2-2	TGTGCCAGTAGTATGGCGGGCACGAACACCGGGGAGCTGTTTTTT	CASSMAGTNTGELFF
14	NA	TRBV7-3	NA	TRBJ2-2	TGTGCCAGCAGCCCAAGGAGGGGGAGCGGGGAGCTGTTTTTT	CASSPRRGSGELFF
11	NA	TRBV25-1	NA	TRBJ2-1	TGTGCCAGTTCTATAAACAATGAGCAGTTCTTC	CASSINNEQFF
14	NA	TRBV28	NA	TRBJ2-7	TGTGCCAGCAGTTTTCAAGGGCCGACCTACGAGCAGTACTTC	CASSFQGPTYEQYF
14	NA	TRBV4-2	TRBD2	TRBJ2-3	TGTGCCAGCACCAGACTAGCGGGCGGGGATACGCAGTATTTT	CASTRLAGGDTQYF
13	NA	TRBV5-4	TRBD1	TRBJ2-7	TGTGCCAGCAGCATAGACAGGGTCTACGAGCAGTACTTC	CASSIDRVYEQYF
14	once	TRBV6-1	NA	TRBJ1-4	TGTGCCAGCAGTGAAGTAGGGGTTAATGAAAAACTGTTTTTT	CASSEVGVNEKLFF
12	NA	TRBV2	TRBD2	TRBJ2-3	TGTGCCATTAGCGGGAGCGCTGATACGCAGTATTTT	CAISGSADTQYF
15	NA	TRBV7-2	NA	TRBJ2-7	TGTGCCAGCAGCTTAGCAGGGGCGGGTTCCTACGAGCAGTACTTC	CASSLAGAGSYEQYF
12	NA	TRBV29-1	TRBD1	TRBJ1-2	TGCAGCGTTGAGACAGGGGGCTATGGCTACACCTTC	CSVETGGYGYTF
15	few	TRBV6-5	TRBD1	TRBJ1-1	TGTGCCAGCAGTTACGAGACAGGGGTGAACACTGAAGCTTTCTTT	CASSYETGVNTEAFF
15	many	TRBV6-4	TRBD1	TRBJ2-1	TGTGCCAGCAGTGATAATTCAGGGGGATACAATGAGCAGTTCTTC	CASSDNSGGYNEQFF
11	once	TRBV18	NA	TRBJ2-7	TGTGCCAGCTCAACAGGTTACGAGCAGTACTTC	CASSTGYEQYF
14	NA	TRBV7-9	NA	TRBJ2-2	TGTGCCAGCAGCCCTGAGGGGATCACCGGGGAGCTGTTTTTT	CASSPEGITGELFF
14	NA	TRBV5-6	NA	TRBJ1-4	TGTGCCAGCAGCTTGGGAAGCACTAATGAAAAACTGTTTTTT	CASSLGSTNEKLFF
13	once	TRBV28	TRBD1	TRBJ1-2	TGTGCCAGCAGAAGGGACAGTATCTATGGCTACACCTTC	CASRRDSIYGYTF
17	once	TRBV7-8	NA	TRBJ2-3	TGTGCCAGCAGCTTATTGGGGGGAAGACGTAGCACAGATACGCAGTATTTT	CASSLLGGRRSTDTQYF
18	NA	TRBV5-4	TRBD2	TRBJ2-7	TGTGCCAGCAGCGGGGGTATGGCGGCTAGCGGGAGCGTCCACGAGCAGTACTTC	CASSGGMAASGSVHEQYF